The clone carrying this T cell receptor beta chain occurred many times. Its antigen remains unidentified. By 5'RACE template switching, TCR cDNA was produced, with a universal primer site and UMIs added in the process. TCRdb called the 5' RACE reads again in MiXCR, with one record for every CDR3 protein. The table has 150,000 to 200,000 distinct CDR3 sequences, roughly 6.4% seen once. The source of the sample is a study of T cells after yellow fever vaccination. General study findings and limits: High-abundance clonotypes from the bulk population could contaminate FACS-sorted repertoires. At 95% to 98% for CD4 and almost 90% for CD8, most primary-vaccination clones showed up again after the booster. Only a minor proportion of clonotypes was detected across both CD4 and CD8 compartments.

This CDR3 comprises 12 residues. Trimming took off 3 bases at V and 11 bases at J, with 11 bases between the two ends. Germline assignment: CDR1 SNHLY and CDR2 FYNNEI. The sequencing here drew on CD4+ T cells sorted from PBMCs, taken on the day of the first yellow fever vaccination. V and J are TRBV2 and TRBJ2-1, with D possibly matching TRBD1 (5 bases). The source is a man younger than 35 who received the YFV17D yellow fever vaccine. For the CDR3, the DNA is TGTGCCAGCAGTGATGGCCAGGGAAAGCAGTTCTTC. Protein: CASSDGQGKQFF.